This T cell receptor (beta chain) was documented in a study of blood T cells in healthy people across ages. The length of the CDR3 is 16 residues. Germline values: CDR1 SGDLS, CDR2 YYNGEE. Trimming removed 0 bases from V and 9 bases from J; junction bases left unmatched: 10. The use of a sample-barcoded 5' primer and a J-beta primer mix characterized a second PCR of about 7 to 12 cycles. MiXCR was run by TCRdb on the 5' RACE reads, yielding one entry per CDR3 protein. The table shows roughly 730,000 distinct CDR3 sequences, with around 50% occurring only once. The clonotype was recovered from a man aged 40-50 years in good health. The chain carries TRBV9 and TRBJ2-1, with TRBD2 matching 9 bases. Sequenced: blood. The CDR3 sequence: CASSVAPGGRALEQFF. CDR3 in DNA: TGTGCCAGCAGCGTAGCTCCTGGCGGGAGGGCCCTTGAGCAGTTCTTC. Looking up the rest from reference TRBV9 and TRBJ2-1 gives the full variable domain: DSGVTQTPKHLITATGQRVTLRCSPRSGDLSVYWYQQSLDQGLQFLIQYYNGEERAKGNILERFSAQQFPDLHSELNLSSLELGDSALYFCASSVAPGGRALEQFFGPGTRLTVL.